This entry features one T cell receptor beta chain sequence. This clone was seen a single time. What this receptor recognizes is not known. No clone much larger than this one lies a single base away; base qualities are absent. The CDR3 runs 17 amino acids, cysteine and phenylalanine included. Kept here is only the CDR3 DNA, which spans 51 bases and is read in frame from base 1. Taken from the germline V gene (reference sequence), the CDR1 and CDR2 loops are LNHDA and SQIVND. The V and J ends are trimmed by 7 bases and 3 bases, leaving 21 bases between them. The cohort was made up of under 800 healthy bone marrow donors. Cohort members were all nominally healthy when sampled, although unrecorded immune exposures were likely present. The donor tested CMV seronegative and was one of the 352 seronegative cohort members. A peripheral blood sample was provided by each donor, and peripheral blood mononuclear cells were used for TCR beta sequencing. The Qiagen DNeasy Blood Extraction Kit was used to extract genomic DNA from the blood cell samples.

The data stem from a study of cytomegalovirus exposure and HLA in healthy donors (dated by TCRdb to the late 2010s). About the full investigation: According to an earlier analysis of a few hundred of the donors, about 179 million T cells yielded 100 million or so unique TCR beta sequences and 276 Gb of sequence data. Donor age, sex, ethnicity and CMV serostatus were compiled alongside the repertoire data. Besides the first cohort of some 670 subjects, a separate validation cohort made up of some 110 different subjects was used. The later analysis used no new phenotypic data to find candidate immune exposures, relying instead on TCR beta sequences and their occurrence across donors. In a later analysis, previously published TCR beta repertoires from some 640 donors were re-analyzed and high-resolution HLA genotyping was added so that TCR occurrence patterns could be studied. An early release covering roughly 640 HLA-typed donors comprised about 300 gigabases of sequencing data and around 85 million unique TCR sequences. About five DR-DQ haplotypes were handled as single units for association and clustering because linkage in the cohort was strong. In a later genetic analysis, genome-wide SNP genotypes for about three fifths of the 666 donors were used, and that subset was treated as a discovery cohort. Of the approximately 400 genotyped donors, 75% to 85% were placed in the genetic ancestry cluster associated with self-reported Caucasian donors. Every discovery cohort repertoire had been produced on one sequencing platform. Using immunosequencing, the study profiled T cell repertoires from around 680 subjects and related those repertoires to cytomegalovirus serostatus. HLA typing included class I and class II loci at four-digit resolution. An earlier analysis of around 540 of the donors applied high-throughput TCR beta sequencing to assess whether each TCR beta V gene segment acted as functional or pseudogenic. Among approximately 370 genotyped donors of the cohort, an average of roughly 230,000 unique TCR beta nucleotide sequences was sequenced per donor, of which about 20% were non-productive. To predict cytomegalovirus infection status, the study combined high-throughput TCR immunosequencing, statistical association of individual TCRs with disease status, and machine learning. Typing coverage differed by locus: A, B, C, DRB1 and DQB1 were typed in roughly 620-630 donors, DQA1 in 500 to 550, DPA1 in 600 to 610, and DPB1 in roughly 470. The aim of the study was to test whether cataloging public T cell receptors could identify signatures of past pathogen exposure.

The study at large found these results: Because the 87-base-pair reads could not distinguish some IMGT-functional V segments, including TRBV6-2 and TRBV6-3, those segments were excluded. While some public TCRs were present in many individuals, most TCR sequences turned up only very rarely across donors. In a later analysis, HLA-associated TCR beta chains showed more clonal expansion and lower generation probabilities than non-associated chains that were equally common. Cytomegalovirus status was reported to be diagnosed by the classifier with high specificity and sensitivity in both the original and validation cohorts. In a later analysis, most CMV-associated TCR beta chains were found to appear HLA-restricted, with HLA associations seemingly driven largely by CMV exposure. Correlated functional status among segregating V segments might reflect linkage disequilibrium, but an unknown experimental factor could not be ruled out. A total of 164 TCR beta chains were listed by the study as associated with cytomegalovirus. The authors suggested that the approach could potentially be generalized to other disease states and immunological phenotypes. Specific HLA alleles were associated with more than 15,000 TCR beta sequences at a false discovery rate of 0.05 in a later analysis. A cluster of highly shared sequence variants was judged likely to be a technical artifact of the sequencing pipeline. In a later genetic analysis, fewer N-insertions in productive TCRs were reported among donors in an Asian-associated ancestry cluster than the roughly 670-donor mean. CMV serostatus was the only immune exposure information available for the cohort. The earlier analysis of almost 600 of the donors excluded fewer than 20 rarely observed V segments, including chromosome 9 orphons, because counts were too low. When HLA alleles, especially DR and DQ, strongly co-occurred, attributing TCR associations to individual alleles was difficult. An earlier analysis of approximately 570 of the donors showed that most TCR beta V segments appeared in productive rearrangements either about 87% or about 30% of the time, which broadly matched IMGT annotations. An association between a missense DCLRE1C variant and V-gene and J-gene trimming of TCR beta chains was found in a later genetic analysis and replicated in an independent cohort. Roughly uniform sequencing depth across donors was assumed in presence/absence analyses, although this assumption may not hold. According to a later analysis, TCR association rates differed among HLA loci, with DRB1 alleles showing the most associated TCRs and HLA-C alleles showing the fewest. HLA typing was unavailable for some donors at each locus, so association tests used only the typed subset. According to a later analysis, parvovirus B19, influenza, CMV and Epstein-Barr virus appeared linked to several top co-occurrence clusters. Only TCR beta chains were sequenced in this cohort, and the absence of alpha or paired-chain data limited detectable features. A further reported finding was that TCR beta sequences accurately predicted the HLA-A and HLA-B alleles for most subjects in the first cohort. A few of the identified cytomegalovirus-associated TCR beta chains were confirmed in vitro to be specific for cytomegalovirus antigens.

Library prep was done by the immunoSEQ multiplex PCR assay. The multiplex PCR relied on a mix of 60 forward primers for TCR Vbeta segments and 13 reverse primers for TCR Jbeta segments. The CDR3 region of rearranged TCR beta genes was amplified from genomic DNA with a multiplex PCR assay. On the Illumina HiSeq System, the amplified TCR beta libraries were sequenced as 87-base-pair reads. The original methods were these. A later analysis tallied 75 million to 85 million unique TCR beta chains across the 660 or so repertoires, and some 10 million of those chains were shared by two or more donors. Raw reads were error-corrected and collapsed into unique sequences with a nearest-neighbor algorithm that merged closely related sequences to remove PCR and sequencing errors. Alignment of CDR3 sequences to IMGT reference sequences was used to assign V, D and J gene segments. For a sequence to be retained, a match of at least six nucleotides was required to both a V gene segment and a J gene segment. Rearrangements were classified as productive when the CDR3 lacked stop codons and remained in frame with V and J, and all other rearrangements were classified as non-productive. CDR3 was defined according to IMGT convention as the region running from the second conserved V-encoded cysteine to the conserved J-encoded phenylalanine. In an earlier analysis of roughly 610 of the donors, sequences lacking an unambiguous match to a single V gene segment were excluded. An earlier analysis of a few hundred of the donors classified V segments as functional when productive rearrangements were above 56.7% and as segregating when the standard deviation between donors was above 5%. A statistical classification framework was developed to diagnose cytomegalovirus status using the catalog of TCR beta chain sequences. In a later analysis, TCR nucleotide sequences were compared against IMGT/GENE-DB human TR gene sequences so that V and J genes could be assigned. The TCRdist pipeline was used in a later analysis to assign CDR3 sequences and most-parsimonious VDJ recombination scenarios. A later analysis defined each TCR beta chain by its CDR3 amino acid sequence plus V-gene family, and excluded reads lacking a unique V-gene family. As a way to deal with suspected cross-contamination and a sequencing artifact, a later analysis dropped 450 to 600 nucleotide sequences that were highly shared and had low generation probability. For each public chain, a later analysis derived a clonal expansion index from normalized ranks of inferred template counts within each repertoire. Generation probabilities in a later analysis came from a VDJ recombination model fitted to out-of-frame rearrangements, and those results were checked against IGoR. In a later analysis, hypergeometric tests were used to score TCR-TCR, TCR-HLA and TCR-CMV co-occurrence, with a repertoire-size bias correction applied to TCR pairs. To estimate false discovery rates, a later analysis permuted the HLA or CMV assignments 20 times. In a later analysis, co-occurring TCRs were grouped with DBSCAN, and TCRdist sequence similarity was added when clustering was performed within HLA-allele-positive subsets. Repertoires with fewer than 30,000 or more than 120,000 public chains were left out of co-occurrence clustering, as were four to six repertoires with anomalous nucleotide sharing. Imported from immuneACCESS, the table was reduced by TCRdb to in-frame sequences with V and J called. These copies leave out some clones; in studies compared against another copy, an unresolved V gene accounts for under half, and the cause of the remainder is not known. V and J calls and clone size are given by that table; D and trimming were obtained from the DNA. Within this sample are about 160,000 clones, with roughly four fifths of them counted one time only. The ten largest make up 3.5% to 5.5% of the sample.

The sample taken for sequencing was PBMCs. The receptor comes from a man aged 40-55 years in good health and CMV-seronegative. The rearranged segments are TRBV19 and TRBJ1-4; perhaps TRBD1 is the D gene, with 6 bases matching. The DNA is as follows: TGTGCCAGTACCCCTAACCCCGCAGGGGCGGCTAATGAAAAACTGTTTTTT. This encodes CASTPNPAGAANEKLFF.